This T cell receptor (beta chain) was retrieved from a study of blood T cell repertoires in COVID-19. Study-wide context: Nucleic acid was either cDNA or gDNA, and it came from T cells, B-cell-depleted T cells, or PBMCs.

The CDR3 extends over 15 amino acids. V lost 8 bases and J lost 8; bases outside the gene matches: 17. CDR1 SNHLY and CDR2 FYNNEI come from the germline V gene. Assay: immunoSEQ multiplex PCR; the TCRdb copy retains only in-frame clones and omits some. Altogether 130,000 to 150,000 clones are present, roughly 84% being singletons, with the ten largest covering around two fifths. The sample was peripheral blood. The chain is built from TRBV2 and TRBJ1-2; TRBD1 agrees at 7 bases. The receptor was isolated from a human donor in a cohort sampled during active COVID-19. CDR3 protein: CASQPVTGLSGGYTF. CDR3 sequence (DNA): TGTGCCAGCCAACCCGTGACAGGGCTTTCGGGGGGCTACACCTTC.